The source of this T cell receptor (beta chain) is a study of CD8 T cells in ankylosing spondylitis. Study observations and caveats: With a CD8+ phenotype, disease-linked clones were relatively rare in peripheral blood. Matched ankylosing spondylitis synovial fluid reportedly contained a significantly enriched population of disease-linked clones. A motif of eight or nine highly homologous TCR beta variants was seen as apparently characteristic of ankylosing spondylitis blood.

V lost 5 bases, J lost 4 bases, and 7 bases stayed unmatched. This CDR3 spans 15 amino acids. The V gene's germline CDR1 is SGDLS and CDR2 YYNGEE. As regards this clonotype: Its antigen is as yet unknown.

By quantitative 5'-RACE with molecular barcodes, the TCR beta libraries were made. Via MiXCR, TCRdb re-called the 5' RACE reads, giving one row per CDR3 protein. The table records 45,000 to 60,000 distinct CDR3 sequences, less than 8.5% of them present only once. This chain connects TRBV9 to TRBJ2-3; 10 nucleotides agree with TRBD2. The receptor was isolated from a female donor with ankylosing spondylitis or in good health (not recorded which). The specimen was blood, either unsorted or a sorted T cell fraction (not recorded which). CDR3 in DNA: TGTGCCAGCAGGAGCGGGGGGGCCTACCCAGATACGCAGTATTTT. Encoded protein: CASRSGGAYPDTQYF.